This T cell receptor beta chain was sequenced in a study of long-term antiretroviral therapy in people with HIV. Until DNA extraction, the samples held between about 1-10 million cryopreserved PBMC. Study-level points and caveats: Pre-ART clonal expansions dominated every time point's repertoire. Neither ART adherence, viral resistance nor therapy changes were documented. Once patients were on ART, diversity went higher but still fell short of transplant donor controls.

With regard to this clone: What it binds is not known.

Assay version v3.0 of immunoSEQ was used, and it was run at survey level. Profiled with immunoSEQ multiplex PCR; TCRdb holds only in-frame clones, not every one. The sample yields over 25,000 clones, about 82% seen once. V was pared by 3 bases and J by 6 bases, with 8 bases of the junction left unmatched. Germline V CDR1 and CDR2: MNHEY, SMNVEV (reference sequence). The CDR3 runs 15 residues. This chain joins TRBV27 and TRBJ2-1; 7 bases are shared with TRBD1. The sequence was obtained from a man between 40 and 49 years old with HIV. Specimen: unsorted PBMCs, collected 3 years after starting antiretroviral therapy. CDR3 coding DNA: TGTGCCAGCAGTTTGGGGACAGAAGGTCGCAATGAGCAGTTCTTC. Its protein is CASSLGTEGRNEQFF.